This is a list of T cell receptor beta chains from one sample in a study of blood T cell repertoires in COVID-19. Repertoires were generated with immunoSEQ multiplex PCR, while TCRdb's copy carries only in-frame clones and drops some. The sample includes a few hundred thousand clones, approximately 79% of them seen just once. The sample comprised PBMCs or T cells enriched from blood (not recorded which). The receptors here all came from a man aged 25-40 years with acute COVID-19. Each CDR3 is given with its conserved first and last residue. A D gene is named only where the DNA matches it firmly. The size field is filled for only some rows; it gives once, few, many or a size class.

d_call	v_call	clone_size	j_call	cdr3_aa	cdr3_nt
NA	TRBV5-1	NA	TRBJ2-1	CASSLALSQASGNEQFF	TGTGCCAGCAGCTTGGCCTTGTCACAGGCGTCGGGCAATGAGCAGTTCTTC
NA	TRBV18	few	TRBJ1-3	CASSPKWVQGSHAGNTIYF	TGTGCCAGCTCACCAAAGTGGGTCCAGGGGTCGCACGCTGGAAACACCATATATTTT
NA	TRBV27	NA	TRBJ2-1	CASRRPGGEQFF	TGTGCCAGTAGACGCCCCGGGGGTGAGCAGTTCTTC
NA	TRBV18	NA	TRBJ2-5	CASSLSGHLSLVETQYF	TGTGCCAGCTCACTCTCGGGACACCTAAGTCTAGTAGAGACCCAGTACTTC
NA	TRBV5-5	few	TRBJ1-2	CASSLSRSYGYTF	TGTGCCAGCAGCCTATCCCGGAGCTATGGCTACACCTTC
NA	TRBV6-5	NA	TRBJ2-1	CASSWASIAYNEQFF	TGTGCCAGCAGTTGGGCTAGCATAGCCTACAATGAGCAGTTCTTC
TRBD2	TRBV3-1/TRBV3-2	NA	TRBJ2-3	CASSSSGRTDTQYF	TGTGCCAGCAGCTCTAGCGGGAGGACAGATACGCAGTATTTT
TRBD1	TRBV7-9	NA	TRBJ1-1	CASSPPGQGLNTEAFF	TGTGCCAGCAGCCCACCGGGACAGGGACTTAACACTGAAGCTTTCTTT
NA	TRBV5-3	NA	TRBJ1-2	CARSFQARPLYGYTF	TGTGCCAGAAGCTTCCAGGCCAGGCCCCTCTATGGCTACACCTTC
NA	TRBV18	NA	TRBJ1-4	CASSLQSPVGTNEKLFF	TGTGCCAGCTCGCTGCAGTCTCCAGTCGGGACTAATGAAAAACTGTTTTTT
TRBD1	TRBV28	NA	TRBJ1-2	CASSPGGRFYGYTF	TGTGCCAGCAGTCCAGGGGGCCGGTTCTATGGCTACACCTTC
TRBD2	TRBV5-1	NA	TRBJ2-3	CASSLEGTSLGEDTQYF	TGCGCCAGCAGCTTGGAGGGGACTAGCCTGGGGGAAGATACGCAGTATTTT
TRBD1	TRBV5-1	NA	TRBJ1-2	CASSINPDRGAGYTF	TGCGCCAGCAGCATAAATCCGGACAGGGGTGCCGGCTACACCTTC
TRBD2	TRBV19	NA	TRBJ2-1	CASRRTSGGDNEQFF	TGTGCCAGTAGGCGAACTAGCGGGGGAGACAATGAGCAGTTCTTC
NA	TRBV25-1	NA	TRBJ2-3	CASSEATMTDTQYF	TGTGCCAGCAGTGAGGCAACGATGACAGATACGCAGTATTTT
NA	TRBV12-3/TRBV12-4	once	TRBJ1-1	CASTTSRNTEAFF	TGTGCCAGCACCACTTCGAGAAACACTGAAGCTTTCTTT
TRBD1	TRBV6-6	NA	TRBJ2-5	CASRDRVRVETQYF	TGTGCCAGCAGGGACAGGGTCCGTGTAGAGACCCAGTACTTC
NA	TRBV18	few	TRBJ1-4	CASSHRATNEKLFF	TGTGCCAGCTCCCACAGAGCAACTAATGAAAAACTGTTTTTT
TRBD1	TRBV10-2	NA	TRBJ1-1	CASSESTGGWTEAFF	TGCGCCAGCAGTGAGTCGACAGGGGGCTGGACTGAAGCTTTCTTT
NA	TRBV19	NA	TRBJ1-5	CASSMGAQPQHF	TGTGCCAGTAGTATGGGGGCTCAGCCCCAGCATTTT
NA	TRBV11-3	few	TRBJ1-3	CASSPSQGFSGNTIYF	TGTGCCAGCAGCCCTTCACAGGGTTTCTCTGGAAACACCATATATTTT
NA	TRBV11-2	NA	TRBJ1-3	CASSLSTSGNTIYF	TGTGCCAGCAGCTTAAGCACCTCTGGAAACACCATATATTTT
NA	TRBV5-1	NA	TRBJ2-5	CASSREQETQYF	TGCGCCAGCAGCAGGGAGCAAGAGACCCAGTACTTC
NA	TRBV19	NA	TRBJ1-1	CASGGGGTEAFF	TGTGCCAGTGGGGGGGGAGGCACTGAAGCTTTCTTT